This TCR beta chain was found in a study of beta chain features in type 1 diabetes (dated by TCRdb to the late 2010s). Describing the broader study: No differences in mean age, gender distribution, total cell number or subset yield were found between patients and healthy donors. A total of some 110 million sorted cells were examined across all samples, and a strong correlation was observed between cell number per subset and RNA yield. In the study, TCRB repertoires of sorted circulating CD4+ T cell subsets from recently diagnosed type 1 diabetes patients were compared with those of matched healthy donors. Regulatory and stem cell-like memory subsets were obtained from only 8 patients and roughly eight healthy donors, while naive and central memory subsets were obtained from all 30 or so donors.

All of the isolated RNA was reverse transcribed with the High Capacity cDNA Reverse Transcription Kit, so expressed TCRB transcripts were sequenced. Naive, central memory and regulatory T cell samples underwent deep immunoSEQ sequencing, averaging around 3.9 million total reads per sample. Sorted cells were lysed in RLT buffer and RNA was extracted with DNase-treated RNeasy Micro or Mini kits, depending on cell number. To prevent cross-contamination, each cell subset was processed individually, whereas patient and healthy donor samples were processed jointly. Using the immunoSEQ multiplex PCR, TCRB sequences were amplified from cDNA into 87-bp fragments spanning the CDR3 region. Sequencing of the amplicons was performed on the Illumina HiSeq platform. As for how the authors treated the data: PCR bias was computationally corrected using synthetic template baselines, reads within Hamming distance 2 were collapsed, and singletons that could not be merged were discarded. Reads were aligned to IMGT to assign V, D and J genes, CDR3 length, and insertions or deletions at six rearrangement sites. Within each subset, clonotype counts were normalized to sorted cell number, and only after that were true diversity and Gini coefficients computed with the tcR R package. The overlap coefficient, calculated on TCRB nucleotide sequences, was used to quantify repertoire sharing. Out-of-frame TCRB sequences from naive cells were analyzed to stand in for the pre-selection repertoire. Entries here come from immuneACCESS through TCRdb and include only in-frame sequences with V and J called. Some clones fail to appear in such tables; in the studies checked, an unresolved V gene covers under half of the shortfall, and the cause of the remainder is unknown. Clone size and V and J calls were adopted from that table, with D and trimming inferred from the DNA. The sample table holds about 470,000 clones, of which 30% were seen once. Of the sample, more than 0.055% is held by the ten largest clones.

Points on this clone: The antigen it recognizes is unknown. No base qualities exist here, and no much larger clone lies one base off it.

Findings and caveats that apply to the study as a whole: HLA sub-analyses involved small numbers of individuals, so any influence of HLA type on TCRB rearrangement remained unresolved. Because cDNA was sequenced instead of genomic DNA, activated cells with high expression could be over-represented, although the groups did not differ in activation or CD3 levels. Naive, central memory and regulatory TCRB repertoires appeared more similar among patients than among healthy donors. Shorter templates might be favored by PCR, yet because patient and control samples were amplified and corrected together, any such skew would affect both groups equally. A moderate but significant shortening of TCRB CDR3 length was observed in type 1 diabetes patients in all four CD4+ subsets. At VDJ recombination sites, type 1 diabetes patients had fewer insertions and more deleted nucleotides, which implies abnormalities in thymic rearrangement.

Each donor gave one peripheral blood draw, averaging approximately 120 mL, which was collected into heparinised tubes. Naive, central memory, regulatory and stem cell-like memory CD4+ T cells were sorted on a BD FACSAria II using a panel including CD45RO, CCR7, CD25, CD127, CD95 and CD27. Purity was above 95% for every sorted population. Right away, PBMCs were isolated by Lymphoprep density gradient centrifugation and were stained directly, with no culture step. So that batch effects would be minimized, each experiment stained and sorted samples in pairs, pairing one healthy donor with one patient. The receptor was derived from a man aged 18 to 30 in good health. Sequencing was performed on naive CD4+ T cells from blood. The cell subset or site label corresponds to: true naive CD4+ T cells.

The nucleotides read TGTGCCAGCAGCCAACCGGGACAGGGGGCACGCGAGCAGTACTTC. Translated, this is CASSQPGQGAREQYF. In this chain, TRBV4-2 is recombined with TRBJ2-7; 12 bases in between match TRBD1. Ends trimmed: V by 2 bases, J by 6 bases; bases unmatched to a gene: 5. There are 15 amino acids in the CDR3, from cysteine to phenylalanine inclusive. Only CDR3 DNA is held: 45 bases, read in frame from base 1. The germline V gene yields LGHNA for CDR1 and YNFKEQ for CDR2.